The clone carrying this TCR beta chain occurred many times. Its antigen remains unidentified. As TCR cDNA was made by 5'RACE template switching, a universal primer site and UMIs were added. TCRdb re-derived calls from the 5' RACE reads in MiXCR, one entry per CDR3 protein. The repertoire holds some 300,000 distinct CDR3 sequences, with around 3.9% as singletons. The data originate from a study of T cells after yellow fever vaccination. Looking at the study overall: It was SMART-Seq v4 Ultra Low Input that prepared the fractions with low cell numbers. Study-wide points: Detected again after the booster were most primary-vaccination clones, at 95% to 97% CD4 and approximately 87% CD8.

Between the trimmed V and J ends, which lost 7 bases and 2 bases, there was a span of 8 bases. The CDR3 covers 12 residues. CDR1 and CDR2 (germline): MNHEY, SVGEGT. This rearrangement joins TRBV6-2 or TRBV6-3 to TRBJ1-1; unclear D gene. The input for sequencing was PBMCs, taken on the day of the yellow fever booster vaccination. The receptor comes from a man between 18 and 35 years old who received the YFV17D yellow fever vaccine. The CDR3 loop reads CASKRSNTEAFF. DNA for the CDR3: TGTGCCAGCAAAAGGAGCAACACTGAAGCTTTCTTT.